This record covers a single T cell receptor (beta chain). V was shortened by 5 bases and J by 5 bases, with 17 bases between the two germline ends. The CDR3 extends over 15 amino acids. CDR1 and CDR2 (germline): SGHRS, YFSETQ. The sample is drawn from a study of control samples from healthy donors and cancer patients. The protocol was immunoSEQ multiplex PCR, while the TCRdb copy is restricted to in-frame clones and leaves out a portion. The table records 150,000 to 200,000 clones, about 93% of them present only once. The receptor was isolated from a man aged 18 to 35 in good health. The chain carries TRBV5-1 and TRBJ1-5; D not resolved. The sequencing sample was made of blood. Here the CDR3 DNA reads TGCGCCAGCAGATTAGACCCCGAGGGAGATCAGCCCCAGCATTTT. Translated: CASRLDPEGDQPQHF. Full variable domain (missing parts from reference TRBV5-1 and TRBJ1-5): KAGVTQTPRYLIKTRGQQVTLSCSPISGHRSVSWYQQTPGQGLQFLFEYFSETQRNKGNFPGRFSGRQFSNSRSEMNVSTLELGDSALYLCASRLDPEGDQPQHFGDGTRLSIL.